This TCR beta chain was captured by sequencing in a study of CXCR3-negative and CXCR3-positive naive CD8 T cells. Notes on the study in general: Memory cells diverged, while naive CXCR3-positive and CXCR3-negative cells had similar TRBV-TRBJ usage. CXCR3-positive naive cells carried more hydrophobic TRB CDR3s than CXCR3-negative naive cells did. Both of the naive subsets showed about the same high diversity, but memory CD8+ cells had much less.

Notes on this clonotype: What it binds is unknown.

Cells classed as naive CD8+ T cells were CD45RO-CCR7+CD27+CD95-. CDR3 length: 12 amino acids. CDR1 is LNHNV, CDR2 YYDKDF, per germline (reference sequence). Via 5' RACE with UMI labels, TRB cDNA libraries were prepared. TCRdb reanalyzed the 5' RACE reads and collapses them to one entry per CDR3 protein, without DNA. This listing includes nearly 110,000 distinct CDR3 sequences. The sequence came from a human donor in good health. Some clones in this sample may be carry-over from other donors' samples. Sequences were obtained from naive CXCR3+ CD8+ T cells from blood. Subset here: CD45RO-CCR7+CD27+CD95- naive CD8+ T cells expressing CXCR3 (TNR3+). The chain is built from TRBV15 and TRBJ2-1. CDR3 amino acids: CATSAYYNEQFF.